A selection of T cell receptor beta chains follows, all from one sample in a study of T-cell reconstitution after alpha-beta-depleted transplantation in children. TCRdb ran MiXCR on the PCR reads and lists one entry per CDR3 protein. The sample records fewer than 1 million distinct CDR3 sequences, around 17% being singletons. Source: PBMCs, mostly from graft donor cells, taken 360 days after TCRalphabeta/CD19-depleted stem cell transplant. Source of these receptors: a male patient aged 5 to 17 who had a stem cell transplant for acute lymphoblastic leukemia, so the T cells may come from the graft donor. Both conserved end residues are part of each CDR3. D genes are given only for firm matches. Rows give clone size only sometimes, using once, few, many, or a class for an expanded clone.

abundance	v_gene	j_gene	d_gene	CDR3nt	CDR3aa
.	TRBV2	TRBJ2-1	.	TGTGCCAGCAGTGAAAACCCGACAGTTCCTCAGCAGTTCTTC	CASSENPTVPQQFF
many	TRBV12-3/TRBV12-4	TRBJ2-3	.	TGTGCCAGCAGACCCTTGGCCGGGTTCACAGATACGCAGTATTTT	CASRPLAGFTDTQYF
many	TRBV2	TRBJ2-2	TRBD1	TGTGCCAGCACCCTGGGACAGGGGTACACCGGGGAGCTGTTTTTT	CASTLGQGYTGELFF
.	TRBV4-1	TRBJ2-3	.	TGCGCCAGCAGCCAGGAAGGAGAAAGAGGTTTT	CASSQEGERGF
.	TRBV20-1	TRBJ1-4	.	TGCAGTGCTAGAGCCGGGGGGTTAGAAAAACTGTTTTTT	CSARAGGLEKLFF
.	TRBV27	TRBJ1-4	TRBD1	TGTGCCAGCAGATTCACAGGGGATGGGCTTAGAAAACTGTTTTTT	CASRFTGDGLRKLFF
.	TRBV29-1	TRBJ2-7	.	TGCAGCGCCTGGGTGGGGATTACGGGGGAGCAGTACTTC	CSAWVGITGEQYF
few	TRBV4-1	TRBJ1-1	.	TGCGCCAGCAGCCAAGAACCAGGGCAACGCACTGAAGCTTTCTTT	CASSQEPGQRTEAFF
.	TRBV12-3/TRBV12-4	TRBJ2-4	.	TGTGCCAGCAGTTTACAGCAGGGGCTAAAAAACATTCAGTACTTC	CASSLQQGLKNIQYF
.	TRBV5-1	TRBJ2-7	TRBD2	TGCGCCAGCAGCTTGAGGCCTAGCGGGCCTAGCTCCTACGAGCAGTACTTC	CASSLRPSGPSSYEQYF
many	TRBV19	TRBJ2-7	TRBD1	TGTGCCAGTAGTCCGGGACAGGGCAAGTACTTC	CASSPGQGKYF
many	TRBV5-1	TRBJ1-4	.	TGCGCCAGCAGCTTGTTCCACCCGACAGGCCGGGATAATGAAAAACTGTTTTTT	CASSLFHPTGRDNEKLFF
.	TRBV7-9	TRBJ2-2	.	TGTGCCAAACCCAGGACTGAGAACACCGGGGAGCTGTTTTTT	CAKPRTENTGELFF
few	TRBV7-2	TRBJ2-1	TRBD2	TGTGCCAGCAGCTTAGCGATTAGCGGGAGGGTGGGTGAGCAGTTCTTC	CASSLAISGRVGEQFF
.	TRBV5-5	TRBJ2-5	TRBD1	TGTGCCAGCAGCGTGGACAGGTCTCCAGAGACCCAGTACTTC	CASSVDRSPETQYF
once	TRBV4-2	TRBJ2-6	.	TGTGCCAGCAGCAGTTGGCACACCTCTGGGGCCAACGTCCTGACTTTC	CASSSWHTSGANVLTF
.	TRBV12-3/TRBV12-4	TRBJ2-2	TRBD1	TGTGCCAGCAGCCGGGACAGCTCTCCGGAGCTGTTTTTT	CASSRDSSPELFF
few	TRBV9	TRBJ2-5	TRBD2	TGTGCCAGCAGCGTAGACCCCAGGAGAATAGCGGGAGGGGGAGAGACCCAGTACTTC	CASSVDPRRIAGGGETQYF
.	TRBV7-6	TRBJ2-3	.	TGTGCCAGCAGCCTTCCGCGAGGTGTCACAGATACGCAGTATTTT	CASSLPRGVTDTQYF
many	TRBV9	TRBJ1-2	.	TGTGCCAGCAGCGTAGCGCCGGTGAGGCAGTACAATCTAAACTATGGCTACACCTTC	CASSVAPVRQYNLNYGYTF
.	TRBV9	TRBJ1-1	.	TGTGCCAGCAGCGTAATGGACCCCCTCGGCACTGAAGCTTTCTTT	CASSVMDPLGTEAFF
.	TRBV15	TRBJ2-7	TRBD2	TGTGCCACCAGCAGAGATAAGAGCGGGAGGATAAATTCCTACGAGCAGTACTTC	CATSRDKSGRINSYEQYF
.	TRBV11-1	TRBJ2-7	TRBD2	TGTGCCAGCAGCTCCGGGACTAGGCCTTACGAGCAGTACTTC	CASSSGTRPYEQYF
few	TRBV6-4	TRBJ2-7	.	TGTGCCAGCACTAGCTGGGGCAGAGCCTACGAGCAGTACTTC	CASTSWGRAYEQYF
few	TRBV10-2	TRBJ1-1	.	TGCGCCTCCGGGCGTTGGGGCGCGAACACTGAAGCTTTCTTT	CASGRWGANTEAFF
.	TRBV19	TRBJ2-7	.	TGTGCCAGTAGCACATGGGGGACCTACGAGCAGTACTTC	CASSTWGTYEQYF
.	TRBV20-1	TRBJ2-5	TRBD2	TGCAGTGCTCGTCCGGCTAGCGGGAATCGAGAGACCCAGTACTTC	CSARPASGNRETQYF
.	TRBV11-2	TRBJ2-2	TRBD1	TGTGCCAGCAGCTCCTCCGGGACAGGAACCGGGGAGCTGTTTTTT	CASSSSGTGTGELFF
many	TRBV20-1	TRBJ1-1	.	TGCAGTGCTAGATTGAGCTGGGGCACTGAAGCTTTCTTT	CSARLSWGTEAFF
few	TRBV6-1	TRBJ1-1	TRBD1	TGTGCCACCCAACACAGGGGTGACACTGAAGCTTTCTTT	CATQHRGDTEAFF
few	TRBV13	TRBJ2-1	TRBD2	TGTGCCAGCAGCTACCTAGCGGGAGGGTCGAACTACAATGAGCAGTTCTTC	CASSYLAGGSNYNEQFF
.	TRBV24-1	TRBJ2-1	.	TGTGCCACCAGTGATTCCCCTTCCTACAATGAGCAGTTCTTC	CATSDSPSYNEQFF
few	TRBV3-1	TRBJ2-7	.	TGTGCCAGCAGCCAAGAGGGATATGCGGGGTACGAGCAGTACTTC	CASSQEGYAGYEQYF
many	TRBV12-3/TRBV12-4	TRBJ1-4	.	TGTGCCAGCAGCCCATACACGGAACTGTTTTTT	CASSPYTELFF
.	TRBV12-3/TRBV12-4	TRBJ1-5	.	TGTGCCAGCAGTTTGGTCGGGAATAGCAATCAGCCCCAGCATTTT	CASSLVGNSNQPQHF
few	TRBV5-1	TRBJ2-3	TRBD2	TGCGCCAGCAGCCCCAGGGGGCTGATCGGACTAGCGGGGACAGATACGCAGTATTTT	CASSPRGLIGLAGTDTQYF
.	TRBV20-1	TRBJ1-1	.	TGCAGTGCTACGGTGCGGGAGGCTTTCTTT	CSATVREAFF
many	TRBV7-3	TRBJ1-1	.	TGTGCCAGCGGGGAGGGATTAAATTATGGCACTGAAGCTTTCTTT	CASGEGLNYGTEAFF
many	TRBV9	TRBJ2-1	TRBD2	TGTGCCAGCAGCGTTACTAGCGGGGACAATGAGCAGTTCTTC	CASSVTSGDNEQFF
few	TRBV5-5	TRBJ2-1	TRBD2	TGTGCCAGCAGCCCACTCCTAGCGGGACCCTACAATGAGCAGTTCTTC	CASSPLLAGPYNEQFF
.	TRBV6-4	TRBJ2-1	TRBD1	TGTGCCAGCAGTGAGACGACAGGGTCCTACAATGAGCAGTTCTTC	CASSETTGSYNEQFF
.	TRBV5-1	TRBJ2-7	TRBD2	TGCGCCAGCAGCGCGGGGCTAGCGGGAAGGTACGAGCAGTACTTC	CASSAGLAGRYEQYF
.	TRBV29-1	TRBJ2-7	TRBD2	TGCAGCGTTGAGCGGGGGGCCTACGAGCAGTACTTC	CSVERGAYEQYF
.	TRBV12-3/TRBV12-4	TRBJ2-1	.	TGTGCCAGCAGCCGCTACGGGACCCCCGGGGGTAATGAGCAGTTCTTC	CASSRYGTPGGNEQFF
.	TRBV27	TRBJ2-3	.	TGTGCCAGCAGTTTCGGGCCAAAAGGGGCACTTAGCACAGATACGCAGTATTTT	CASSFGPKGALSTDTQYF
.	TRBV20-1	TRBJ2-1	.	TGCAGTGCTAGAGATCAACCGGTCCTGTACAATGAGCAGTTCTTC	CSARDQPVLYNEQFF
.	TRBV20-1	TRBJ1-4	.	TGCAGTGCTAGTAGGTGGACTAATGAAAAACTGTTTTTT	CSASRWTNEKLFF
.	TRBV3-1	TRBJ2-7	.	TGTGCCAGCAGCCAGGCCCAGTACGAGCAGTACTTC	CASSQAQYEQYF
.	TRBV12-3/TRBV12-4	TRBJ2-7	TRBD1	TGTGCCAGCAGTTCTTCTCCCCTCCCCCGGGACAGGGGGAAAAACGAGCAGTACTTC	CASSSSPLPRDRGKNEQYF
.	TRBV3-1	TRBJ2-1	TRBD2	TGTGCCAGCAGCCAACCTGGCGGGAGTCTTAGCGAGCAGTTCTTC	CASSQPGGSLSEQFF
.	TRBV5-1	TRBJ2-7	TRBD1	TGCGCCAGCAGCCCCGGCCGACAGGGGGCATCCTACGAGCAGTACTTC	CASSPGRQGASYEQYF
few	TRBV7-9	TRBJ2-3	.	TGTGCCAGCAGCCCCGTTACGGCCAGCACAGATACGCAGTATTTT	CASSPVTASTDTQYF
few	TRBV4-1	TRBJ1-2	TRBD1	TGCGCCAGCAGCCAAGAACCGACAGGGAGCTATGGCTACACCTTC	CASSQEPTGSYGYTF